The entry below describes one T cell receptor beta chain. Sequencing used immunoSEQ multiplex PCR; TCRdb keeps in-frame clones, though not all of them. The data hold 40,000 to 60,000 clones, with around 88% observed a single time. The data stem from a study of neoadjuvant nivolumab and ipilimumab in lung cancer. This TCR was sampled from an adult with non-small cell lung cancer. Some clones in this sample may be carry-over from other donors' samples. The specimen comprised blood, sampled before neoadjuvant nivolumab, alone or with ipilimumab.

The CDR3 protein is CASSLMAGATDTQYF. CDR3 in DNA: TGTGCCAGCAGTTTGATGGCGGGAGCAACAGATACGCAGTATTTT. This chain links TRBV27 with TRBJ2-3, with 7 nucleotides matching TRBD2. With V trimmed by 3 bases and J by 3 bases, 6 bases remained unmatched. In germline, CDR1 is MNHEY, CDR2 SMNVEV (reference sequence). This CDR3 comprises 15 residues.